This T cell receptor (beta chain) was recovered during a study of T cells in Graves' hyperthyroidism and ophthalmopathy. At least ten counts were recorded for this clonotype. Stable Graves' hyperthyroidism denoted no ophthalmopathy progression over 18 months. RNA transcripts gave rise to amplified TCR beta CDR3 regions. In the first-round RT-PCR of the TCR CDR3, the HTBI primer set was used. MiXCR was run by TCRdb on the multiplex PCR reads, yielding one entry per CDR3 protein. The sample lists around 600,000 distinct CDR3 sequences, 15% to 17% occurring once. The receptor's source is a woman between 25 and 40 years old with Graves' hyperthyroidism. The sample was blood.

Written as DNA, the CDR3 is TGTGCCAGCAGCTTAGCCGGGACTAGCGGGAACTACGAGCAGTACTTC. The encoded protein is CASSLAGTSGNYEQYF. V gene TRBV7-2 combines with J gene TRBJ2-7, with TRBD2 matching 13 bases. Germline-derived CDR1 and CDR2 are SGHTA and FQGNSA. With V trimmed by 0 bases and J by 3 bases, 2 bases remained unmatched. The CDR3 covers 16 residues.